The clone carrying this T cell receptor (beta chain) was observed a handful of times. Its antigen remains unknown. One entry per CDR3 protein, called by TCRdb with MiXCR from the 5' RACE reads. The data contain under 1 million distinct CDR3 sequences, over 9% of them singletons. There are 10 residues in the CDR3. V dropped 8 bases and J dropped 1 base, with 1 base sitting between them. Germline V lookup: CDR1 ENHRY, CDR2 SYGVKD. The data belong to a study of identical twins. Study results and caveats: Out-of-frame alpha sequences common to twins exhibited a surplus of low generation probability.

These records were also assigned to another study, of yellow fever vaccine responses in identical twins.

The sequencing sample was made of PBMCs. The receptor comes from a young woman in good health. The rearrangement uses TRBV10-3 and TRBJ2-3; D remains unclear. DNA of the CDR3: TGTGCCATCGGCACAGATACGCAGTATTTT. This codes for CAIGTDTQYF.